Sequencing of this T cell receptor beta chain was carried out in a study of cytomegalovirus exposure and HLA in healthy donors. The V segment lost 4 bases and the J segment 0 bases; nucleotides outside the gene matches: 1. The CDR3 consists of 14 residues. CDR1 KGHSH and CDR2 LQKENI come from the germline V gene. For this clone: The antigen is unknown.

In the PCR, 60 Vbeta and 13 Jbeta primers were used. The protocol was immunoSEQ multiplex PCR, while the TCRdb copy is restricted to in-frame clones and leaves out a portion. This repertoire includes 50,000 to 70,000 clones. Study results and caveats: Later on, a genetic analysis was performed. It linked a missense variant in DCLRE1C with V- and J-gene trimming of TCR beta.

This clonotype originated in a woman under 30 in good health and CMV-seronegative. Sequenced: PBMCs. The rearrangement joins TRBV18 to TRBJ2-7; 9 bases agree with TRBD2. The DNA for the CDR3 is TGTGCCAGCTCACGGACTAGCGCCTCCTACGAGCAGTACTTC. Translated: CASSRTSASYEQYF.